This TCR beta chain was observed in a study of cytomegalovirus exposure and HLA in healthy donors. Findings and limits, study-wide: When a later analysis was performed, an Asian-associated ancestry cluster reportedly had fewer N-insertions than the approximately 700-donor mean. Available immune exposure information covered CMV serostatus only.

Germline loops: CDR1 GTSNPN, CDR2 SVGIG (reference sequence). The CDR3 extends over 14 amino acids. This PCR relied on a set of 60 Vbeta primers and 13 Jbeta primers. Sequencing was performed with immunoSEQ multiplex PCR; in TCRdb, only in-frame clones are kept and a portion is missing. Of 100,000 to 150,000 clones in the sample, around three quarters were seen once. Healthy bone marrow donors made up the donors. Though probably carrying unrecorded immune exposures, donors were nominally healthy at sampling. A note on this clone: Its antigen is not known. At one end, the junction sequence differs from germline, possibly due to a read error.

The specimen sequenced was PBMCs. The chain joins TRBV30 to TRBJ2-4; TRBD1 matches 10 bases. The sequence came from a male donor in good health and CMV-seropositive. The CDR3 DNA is TGTGCCTGGAGCGGACAGGGGGACAAAAACAGTCAGTACTTC. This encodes CAWSGQGDKNSQYF.